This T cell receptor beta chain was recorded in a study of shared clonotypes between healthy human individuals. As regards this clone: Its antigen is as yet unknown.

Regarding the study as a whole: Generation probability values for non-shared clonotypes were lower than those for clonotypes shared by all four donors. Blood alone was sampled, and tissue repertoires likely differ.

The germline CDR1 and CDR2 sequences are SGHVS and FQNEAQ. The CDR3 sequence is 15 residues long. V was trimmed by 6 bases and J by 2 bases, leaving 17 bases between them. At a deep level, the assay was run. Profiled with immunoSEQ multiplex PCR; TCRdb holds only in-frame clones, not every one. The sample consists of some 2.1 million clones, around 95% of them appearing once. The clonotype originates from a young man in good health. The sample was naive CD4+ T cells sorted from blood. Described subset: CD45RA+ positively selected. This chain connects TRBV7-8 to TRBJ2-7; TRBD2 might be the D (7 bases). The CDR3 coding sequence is TGTGCCAGCAGGTCCGAATGGGGGGGGCCCTACGAGCAGTACTTC. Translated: CASRSEWGGPYEQYF.